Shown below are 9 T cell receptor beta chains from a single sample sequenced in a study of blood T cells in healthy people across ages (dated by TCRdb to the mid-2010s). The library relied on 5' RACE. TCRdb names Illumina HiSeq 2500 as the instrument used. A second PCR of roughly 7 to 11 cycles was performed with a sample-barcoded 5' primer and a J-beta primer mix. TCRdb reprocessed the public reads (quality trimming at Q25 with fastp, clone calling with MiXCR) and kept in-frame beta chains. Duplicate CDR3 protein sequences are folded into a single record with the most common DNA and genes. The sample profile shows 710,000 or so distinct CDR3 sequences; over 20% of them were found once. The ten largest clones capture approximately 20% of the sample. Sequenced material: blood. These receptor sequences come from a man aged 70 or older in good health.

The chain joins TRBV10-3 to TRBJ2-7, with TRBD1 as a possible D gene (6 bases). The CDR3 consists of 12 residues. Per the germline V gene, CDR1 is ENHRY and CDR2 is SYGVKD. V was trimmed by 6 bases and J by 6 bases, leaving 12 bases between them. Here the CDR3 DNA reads TGTGCCATCAGCCTCACAGGGATCGAGCAGTACTTC. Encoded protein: CAISLTGIEQYF.

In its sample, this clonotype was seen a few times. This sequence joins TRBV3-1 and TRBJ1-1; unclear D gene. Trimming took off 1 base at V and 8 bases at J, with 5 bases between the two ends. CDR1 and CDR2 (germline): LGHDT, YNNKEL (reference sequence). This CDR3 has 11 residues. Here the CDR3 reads CASSQAREAFF. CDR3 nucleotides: TGTGCCAGCAGCCAAGCAAGGGAAGCTTTCTTT. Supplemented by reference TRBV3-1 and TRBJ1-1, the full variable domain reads DTAVSQTPKYLVTQMGNDKSIKCEQNLGHDTMYWYKQDSKKFLKIMFSYNNKELIINETVPNRFSPKSPDKAHLNLHINSLELGDSAVYFCASSQAREAFFGQGTRLTVV.

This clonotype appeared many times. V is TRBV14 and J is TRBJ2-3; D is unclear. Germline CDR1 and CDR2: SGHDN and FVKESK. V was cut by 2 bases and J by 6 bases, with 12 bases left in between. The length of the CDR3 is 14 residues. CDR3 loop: CASSQKLARDTQYF. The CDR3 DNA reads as TGTGCCAGCAGCCAAAAGTTGGCTCGCGATACGCAGTATTTT.

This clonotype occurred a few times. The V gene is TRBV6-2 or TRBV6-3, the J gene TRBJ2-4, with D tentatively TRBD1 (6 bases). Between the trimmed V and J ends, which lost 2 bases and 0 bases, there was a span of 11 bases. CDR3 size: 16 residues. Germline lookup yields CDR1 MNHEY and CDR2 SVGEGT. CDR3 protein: CASSYKGQLAKNIQYF. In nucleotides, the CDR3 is TGTGCCAGCAGTTACAAGGGACAACTAGCCAAAAACATTCAGTACTTC.

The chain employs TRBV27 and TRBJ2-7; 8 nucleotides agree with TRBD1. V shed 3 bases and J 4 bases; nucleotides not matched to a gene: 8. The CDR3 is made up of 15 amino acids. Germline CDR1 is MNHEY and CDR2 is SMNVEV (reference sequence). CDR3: CASSFGAGGSYEQYF. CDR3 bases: TGTGCCAGCAGTTTCGGGGCAGGGGGCTCGTACGAGCAGTACTTC.

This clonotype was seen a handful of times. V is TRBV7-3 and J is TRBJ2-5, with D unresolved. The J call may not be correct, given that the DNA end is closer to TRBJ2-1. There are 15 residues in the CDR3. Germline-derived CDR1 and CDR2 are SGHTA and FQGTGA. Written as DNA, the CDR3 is TGTGCCAGCAGCTTAATTTTGGGCCAGATCAATGAGCAGTTCTTC. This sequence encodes CASSLILGQINEQFF.

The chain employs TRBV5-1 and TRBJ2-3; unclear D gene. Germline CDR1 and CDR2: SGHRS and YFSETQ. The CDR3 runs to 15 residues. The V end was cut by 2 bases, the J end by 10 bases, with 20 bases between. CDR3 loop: CASSFDTGSTDAQYF. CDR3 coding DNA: TGCGCCAGCAGCTTCGACACGGGTTCAACGGATGCGCAGTATTTT.

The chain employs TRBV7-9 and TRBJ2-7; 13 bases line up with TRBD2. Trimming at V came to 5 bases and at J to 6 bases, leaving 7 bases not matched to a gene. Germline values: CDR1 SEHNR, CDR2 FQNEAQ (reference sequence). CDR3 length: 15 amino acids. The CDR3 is CASSQGLAGRGEQYV. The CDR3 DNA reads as TGTGCCAGCAGCCAGGGACTAGCGGGAAGAGGCGAGCAGTACGTC.

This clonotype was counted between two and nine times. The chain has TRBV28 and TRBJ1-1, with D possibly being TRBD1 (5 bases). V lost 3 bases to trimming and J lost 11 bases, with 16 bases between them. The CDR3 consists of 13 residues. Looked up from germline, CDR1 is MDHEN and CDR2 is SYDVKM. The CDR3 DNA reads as TGTGCCAGCAGTTTCGGGTCAGGGTCTGCTGCTTTCTTT. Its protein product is CASSFGSGSAAFF.